These 8 T cell receptor beta chains were all obtained from the same sample, sequenced in a study of blood T cell repertoires in COVID-19. TCRdb keeps only in-frame clones here, not all; method: immunoSEQ multiplex PCR. The sample consists of more than 150,000 clones, 94% of them appearing once. The sequencing input was peripheral blood. These receptors came from a man aged 25 to 40 with COVID-19, enrolled during active disease.

The V gene is TRBV5-5, the J gene TRBJ1-2; no definite D call. The V end was cut by 5 bases, the J end by 4 bases, with 12 bases between. The germline V gene encodes CDR1 SGHKS and CDR2 YYEKEE (reference sequence). This CDR3 has 13 residues. CDR3 DNA: TGTGCCAGCAGTGGCGGCTTGGGCTATGGCTACACCTTC. This sequence encodes CASSGGLGYGYTF. The entire variable domain, with the rest obtained from reference TRBV5-5 and TRBJ1-2, is as follows: DAGVTQSPTHLIKTRGQQVTLRCSPISGHKSVSWYQQVLGQGPQFIFQYYEKEERGRGNFPDRFSARQFPNYSSELNVNALLLGDSALYLCASSGGLGYGYTFGSGTRLTVV.

This chain joins TRBV7-9 and TRBJ1-6, with D unclear. Per the germline V gene, CDR1 is SEHNR and CDR2 is FQNEAQ (reference sequence). The germline V and J ends were trimmed by 6 bases and 13 bases, with 16 bases remaining between them. The CDR3 has 13 amino acids. The DNA of the CDR3 is TGTGCCAGCAGTTTGGAGGGCCTGAGTCCCCTCCACTTT. This gives the protein CASSLEGLSPLHF.

V gene TRBV29-1 combines with J gene TRBJ1-1; a weak D match, TRBD1 (5 bases). V lost 2 bases and J lost 6, with 10 bases in between. Germline V gives CDR1 SQVTM, CDR2 ANQGSEA. The CDR3 loop spans 12 amino acids. Written as DNA, the CDR3 is TGCAGCGTTGAATGGGGGGGTGCTGAAGCTTTCTTT. Its protein product is CSVEWGGAEAFF.

This clone showed up just once. The rearrangement joins TRBV5-1 to TRBJ2-1, with TRBD1 as a possible D gene (5 bases). The V end was cut by 0 bases, the J end by 1 base, with 11 bases between. CDR1 and CDR2 (germline): SGHRS, YFSETQ. The CDR3 is made up of 16 amino acids. CDR3 coding DNA: TGCGCCAGCAGCTTGGAGGGGCCAGCGTCCTACAATGAGCAGTTCTTC. Translation gives CASSLEGPASYNEQFF.

The chain uses TRBV15 and TRBJ1-5, with D possibly being TRBD1 (6 bases). The CDR3 contains 15 residues. V lost 1 base to trimming and J lost 4 bases, with 11 bases between them. Germline V gene sequence: CDR1 LNHNV, CDR2 YYDKDF (reference sequence). The CDR3 loop is CATSRATRGNQPQHF. CDR3 bases: TGTGCCACCAGCAGAGCGACGAGGGGGAATCAGCCCCAGCATTTT.

As to this clone: An end of the junction differs from the germline gene, which may be a read error. The gene calls are TRBV10-3 and TRBJ1-1; TRBD1 is a possible D gene (5 bases). CDR1 and CDR2 from the germline V gene are ENHRY and SYGVKD. The CDR3 sequence is 11 residues long. The CDR3 protein is CAIAQGGASWF. In DNA, the CDR3 is TGTGCCATCGCCCAGGGCGGGGCAAGCTGGTTT.

The chain links TRBV11-2 to TRBJ2-7; 9 bases are shared with TRBD1. This CDR3 is 15 amino acids long. The V gene end was trimmed by 4 bases and the J gene end by 4 bases; junction bases not matched to a gene: 8. Germline V gene sequence: CDR1 SGHAT, CDR2 FQNNGV. CDR3 sequence (DNA): TGTGCCAGCAGCTCGGGGACAGGGTCTTTTTACGAGCAGTACTTC. Its translation is CASSSGTGSFYEQYF.

This clone was seen just once. The rearrangement uses TRBV6-5 and TRBJ2-3; 11 bases are a match to TRBD2. The V gene's germline CDR1 is MNHEY and CDR2 SVGAGI. CDR3 size: 15 residues. V was clipped by 6 bases and J by 1 base; unmatched bases: 3. This chain's CDR3 is CASRLTSGGTDTQYF. As DNA, the CDR3 is TGTGCCAGCAGGCTGACTAGCGGGGGCACAGATACGCAGTATTTT.